Each of the 7 T cell receptor beta chains below was sequenced from the same sample in a study of OX40 agonist ivuxolimab in advanced cancers. Produced via immunoSEQ multiplex PCR; TCRdb's table is partial and in-frame only. The sample contains some 87,000 clones, 80% to 95% of which appear only once. Source: CD4+ or CD8+ T cells sorted from blood, taken in a trial of the OX40 agonist ivuxolimab. These receptors were taken from an adult with an advanced solid tumor such as melanoma, head and neck, liver or kidney cancer.

The V gene is TRBV9, the J gene TRBJ2-2, with a possible D match to TRBD2 (6 bases). Germline values: CDR1 SGDLS, CDR2 YYNGEE. This CDR3 is built from 14 residues. Trimming cost V 4 bases and J 3 bases, with 10 bases left between them. CDR3 loop: CASSPGTHTGELFF. The CDR3 DNA reads TGTGCCAGCAGCCCTGGGACTCACACCGGGGAGCTGTTTTTT.

The rearrangement links TRBV19 to TRBJ1-1; D perhaps matches TRBD1 (5 bases). The CDR3 totals 14 residues. V gave up 5 bases and J gave up 4 bases, with 14 bases separating them. Looked up from germline, CDR1 is LNHDA and CDR2 is SQIVND (reference sequence). CDR3 loop: CASSGRDWGTEAFF. The CDR3 DNA sequence: TGTGCCAGTAGTGGCCGGGACTGGGGCACTGAAGCTTTCTTT.

This chain uses TRBV30 with TRBJ2-7; the D gene is possibly TRBD1 (6 bases). The germline CDR1 and CDR2 sequences are GTSNPN and SVGIG (reference sequence). CDR3 length: 14 residues. Trimming left V 3 bases short and J 6 bases short, with 18 bases between. The CDR3 loop is CAWRTGTYSSEQYF. The CDR3, as DNA: TGTGCCTGGAGGACAGGTACCTATAGCAGCGAGCAGTACTTC.

The rearrangement links TRBV2 to TRBJ1-1; TRBD1 aligns across 7 bases. The CDR3 extends over 14 amino acids. With V trimmed by 5 bases and J by 2 bases, 5 bases remained unmatched. Germline V gene data show CDR1 as SNHLY and CDR2 as FYNNEI. The CDR3, as DNA: TGTGCCAGCAGTCGGGACAGTGTAAACACTGAAGCTTTCTTT. Amino acids: CASSRDSVNTEAFF.

This chain connects TRBV28 to TRBJ1-3; 8 positions agree with TRBD1. Per germline, CDR1 MDHEN and CDR2 SYDVKM. The CDR3 is 22 amino acids. V trimming: 6 bases; J trimming: 0 bases; junction bases outside the gene matches: 25. The CDR3 here is CASRDDPQLAGGAELSGNTIYF. CDR3 DNA sequence: TGTGCCAGCAGAGACGATCCCCAGTTGGCAGGGGGCGCAGAACTCTCTGGAAACACCATATATTTT.

The rearrangement uses TRBV5-1 and TRBJ2-7; D perhaps matches TRBD2 (6 bases). In germline, CDR1 is SGHRS, CDR2 YFSETQ. The CDR3 has 14 residues. Trimming took off 5 bases at V and 2 bases at J, with 14 bases between the two ends. The CDR3 DNA sequence: TGCGCCAGCAGGGTTGTAGGCGGGACCTACGAGCAGTACTTC. Translation gives CASRVVGGTYEQYF.

The chain joins TRBV4-2 to TRBJ2-2, with D hard to call. V was trimmed by 1 base and J by 6 bases, leaving 12 bases between them. The CDR3 has 15 residues. Germline-derived CDR1 and CDR2 are LGHNA and YNFKEQ. The DNA of the CDR3 is TGTGCCAGCAGCCAAGGATGGGATCCTTCCGGGGAGCTGTTTTTT. Translating gives CASSQGWDPSGELFF.